These 32 T cell receptor beta chains share one sample of origin, sequenced in a study of T-cell reconstitution after alpha-beta-depleted transplantation in children. Library preparation (for TCRbeta) was performed with unique molecular identifiers. TCRdb reprocessed the PCR reads with MiXCR, giving one entry per CDR3 protein. The table records roughly 500,000 distinct CDR3 sequences, around a third of them present only once. Sequenced material: PBMCs from the stem cell graft donor, taken from the stem cell graft. The receptors were gathered from a human donor who donated a stem cell graft to a child with aplastic anemia.

V and J are TRBV5-1 and TRBJ1-5, with 9 bases aligning to TRBD1. J lost 4 bases, V lost 3 bases, and 5 bases had no gene match. The CDR3 length is 15 residues. Looked up from germline, CDR1 is SGHRS and CDR2 is YFSETQ. CDR3 coding DNA: TGCGCCAGCAGCTCGGGACAGGGCGTAAATCAGCCCCAGCATTTT. This translates into CASSSGQGVNQPQHF.

The chain joins TRBV5-1 to TRBJ2-6, with D possibly TRBD2 on 5 matching bases. The CDR3 runs 18 residues. V lost 4 bases and J 2 bases, leaving 19 bases between the germline ends. The germline V gene encodes CDR1 SGHRS and CDR2 YFSETQ. DNA for the CDR3: TGCGCCAGCAGCCTGTCAAGGACTTTCCCCACTGGGGCCAACGTCCTGACTTTC. Its translation: CASSLSRTFPTGANVLTF.

This clonotype was observed a single time. The chain uses TRBV7-2 and TRBJ2-5; D ambiguous. The germline V and J ends were trimmed by 4 bases and 1 base, with 16 bases remaining between them. This CDR3 comprises 16 residues. Germline V gene data show CDR1 as SGHTA and CDR2 as FQGNSA. CDR3: CASSSAPAAIQETQYF. CDR3 nucleotide sequence: TGTGCCAGCAGCTCGGCCCCTGCAGCGATCCAAGAGACCCAGTACTTC.

The V call is TRBV9, the J call TRBJ2-1; D is unresolved. The CDR3 extends over 16 amino acids. Between the trimmed V and J ends, which lost 6 bases and 0 bases, there was a span of 16 bases. Germline CDR1 reads SGDLS; CDR2 reads YYNGEE. DNA of the CDR3: TGTGCCAGCACCAAAACGGGCAAGAGCTCCTACAATGAGCAGTTCTTC. Translated, it gives CASTKTGKSSYNEQFF.

The rearrangement links TRBV20-1 to TRBJ2-7; 11 bases fit TRBD2. The CDR3 sequence is 14 residues long. The ends lost 8 bases at V and 3 bases at J; junction bases unmatched: 9. CDR1 is DFQATT, CDR2 SNEGSKA, per germline (reference sequence). As DNA, the CDR3 is TGCAGTTACGTAGCGGGAGGGTACCTCTACGAGCAGTACTTC. Translated: CSYVAGGYLYEQYF.

This clonotype was recorded a few times. J is TRBJ2-4 and V is TRBV20-1; D is ambiguous. Trimming pared 2 bases from V and 7 bases from J, leaving 9 bases between. This CDR3 region has 12 residues. Germline loops: CDR1 DFQATT, CDR2 SNEGSKA (reference sequence). DNA for the CDR3: TGCAGTGCTAGATTTACCTGGAACATTCAGTACTTC. This codes for CSARFTWNIQYF.

The gene calls are TRBV7-6 and TRBJ2-7; 9 bases map to TRBD2. Trimming removed 3 bases from V and 5 bases from J; junction bases left unmatched: 11. Germline CDR1 reads SGHVS; CDR2 reads FNYEAQ. This CDR3 region has 16 residues. CDR3: CASSLQGREGLDEQYF. CDR3 sequence (DNA): TGTGCCAGCAGCTTGCAGGGGCGGGAGGGCCTGGACGAGCAGTACTTC.

This clonotype occurred once. The chain recombines TRBV11-2 with TRBJ1-2, with a tentative D call TRBD1 (5 bases). The V end lost 4 bases, the J end lost 13 bases, and 19 bases lay between the germline ends. The germline gives CDR1 SGHAT, CDR2 FQNNGV. The CDR3 totals 13 residues. The CDR3 region is CASSSPGRGTCTF. For the CDR3, the DNA is TGTGCCAGCAGCTCCCCGGGACGGGGGACCTGCACCTTC.

This clonotype was seen only a few times. The chain is built from TRBV6-5 and TRBJ2-7; unclear D gene. The CDR3 runs 16 residues. Germline V gene sequence: CDR1 MNHEY, CDR2 SVGAGI. With 3 bases removed from V and 2 bases from J, the gap between germline ends came to 17 bases. This CDR3 reads CASSYRRQEETYEQYF. The CDR3 region has the DNA TGTGCCAGCAGTTATCGGCGCCAGGAAGAGACCTACGAGCAGTACTTC.

This clonotype was found once. The chain couples TRBV18 to TRBJ1-5; the match to TRBD1 covers 7 bases. Unmatched junction bases numbered 16, after V lost 2 bases and J lost 0 bases. This CDR3 region has 20 residues. Germline V gene lookup returns CDR1 KGHSH and CDR2 LQKENI. CDR3 sequence reads: CASSPGSKGTARYSNQPQHF. The CDR3 nucleotides are TGTGCCAGCTCACCAGGAAGTAAGGGGACAGCGAGGTATAGCAATCAGCCCCAGCATTTT.

The chain couples TRBV6-2 or TRBV6-3 to TRBJ2-7, with 14 nucleotides matching TRBD2. Losses at the gene ends were 0 bases for V and 5 bases for J; bases not matched to a gene: 3. Looked up from germline, CDR1 is MNHEY and CDR2 is SVGEGT. The CDR3 has 16 amino acids. The DNA for the CDR3 is TGTGCCAGCAGTTACTCCGGGACTAGCGGGAGCCACGAGCAGTACTTC. Translated: CASSYSGTSGSHEQYF.

The J gene is TRBJ2-1, the V gene TRBV15; D unresolved. CDR3 length equals 13 residues. Germline CDR1 and CDR2: LNHNV and YYDKDF (reference sequence). Trimming left V 3 bases short and J 9 bases short, with 12 bases between. CDR3 sequence: CATSSLSWGEQFF. CDR3 coding DNA: TGTGCCACCAGCAGCCTTTCATGGGGTGAGCAGTTCTTC.

V usage is TRBV10-3 and J usage is TRBJ1-1; D ambiguous. Germline CDR1 is ENHRY and CDR2 is SYGVKD. The CDR3 runs to 15 residues. Trimming stripped 4 bases from V and 2 bases from J, with 14 bases between. CDR3 loop: CAISAGQALNTEAFF. The CDR3, as DNA: TGTGCCATCAGTGCCGGGCAGGCCCTCAACACTGAAGCTTTCTTT.

The table lists this clonotype with a few counts. One junction end disagrees with the germline gene, perhaps due to a read error. V and J are TRBV7-8 and TRBJ2-7; 9 positions agree with TRBD2. The CDR3 runs 13 residues. From germline, CDR1 is SGHVS and CDR2 FQNEAQ. The CDR3 here is CASSLVPPGLAIF. As DNA, the CDR3 is TGTGCCAGCAGCTTAGTCCCGCCGGGACTAGCTATATTC.

This clonotype was counted a few times. The rearrangement uses TRBV12-3 or TRBV12-4 and TRBJ2-7, with TRBD1 matching 8 bases. This CDR3 has 14 residues. V shed 6 bases and J 2 bases; nucleotides not matched to a gene: 6. DNA for the CDR3: TGTGCCAGCAGACGGGGACAGGTAACCTACGAGCAGTACTTC. Translation: CASRRGQVTYEQYF.

This clonotype was recorded a few times. The genes are TRBV15 and TRBJ2-1; TRBD1 matches 10 bases. The CDR3 contains 15 residues. J gave up 8 bases and V 7 bases, and 11 bases lay outside the gene matches. CDR1 is LNHNV, CDR2 YYDKDF, per germline (reference sequence). DNA for the CDR3: TGTGCCACCAAAGAAAAGGACAGGGGGTATGATGAGCAGTTCTTC. It translates to CATKEKDRGYDEQFF.

The chain combines TRBV19 with TRBJ2-1, with D perhaps matching TRBD2 (6 bases). Per germline, CDR1 LNHDA and CDR2 SQIVND (reference sequence). V gave up 9 bases and J gave up 0 bases, with 15 bases separating them. The CDR3 consists of 15 residues. The CDR3 nucleotides read TGTGCCAGCGTCCAGACTAGTAGCTCCTACAATGAGCAGTTCTTC. This gives the protein CASVQTSSSYNEQFF.

V and J are TRBV2 and TRBJ2-1; 7 nucleotides align to TRBD1. Looked up from germline, CDR1 is SNHLY and CDR2 is FYNNEI. This CDR3 has 12 amino acids. This CDR3 reads CVSGQNYNEQFF. The CDR3 coding sequence is TGTGTTTCGGGACAGAACTACAATGAGCAGTTCTTC.

This clonotype was seen a few times. The rearrangement links TRBV4-2 to TRBJ1-2; D is perhaps TRBD1 (6 bases). The CDR3 consists of 14 residues. Trimming shortened V by 6 bases and J by 8 bases, and 19 bases separated the two germline ends. Germline lookup yields CDR1 LGHNA and CDR2 YNFKEQ. CDR3 nucleotides: TGTGCCAGCAGTCAGAGAATACAGGGTGGAGGCTACACCTTC. As protein: CASSQRIQGGGYTF.

The chain uses TRBV12-3 or TRBV12-4 and TRBJ1-1; TRBD1 is a possible D gene (5 bases). Trimming removed 6 bases at V and 2 bases at J, with 13 bases between. The CDR3 length is 14 residues. This CDR3 reads CASRTGQINTEAFF. In DNA form, the CDR3 reads TGTGCCAGCAGGACCGGACAAATCAACACTGAAGCTTTCTTT.

This sequence joins TRBV7-9 and TRBJ1-2, with 9 nucleotides matching TRBD1. CDR1 and CDR2 from the germline V gene are SEHNR and FQNEAQ (reference sequence). Trimming at V came to 6 bases and at J to 8 bases, leaving 10 bases not matched to a gene. CDR3 size: 14 residues. As DNA, the CDR3 is TGTGCCAGCAGACCAAGGGACAGGGACGGAGGCTACACCTTC. Translating it yields CASRPRDRDGGYTF.

This clonotype was picked up a small number of times. The J gene is TRBJ2-2, the V gene TRBV4-3; 12 nucleotides agree with TRBD2. V was clipped by 0 bases and J by 6 bases; unmatched bases: 2. The CDR3 contains 16 residues. Germline lookup yields CDR1 LGHNA and CDR2 YSLEER. This CDR3 reads CASSQDWTSGAGELFF. CDR3 DNA sequence: TGCGCCAGCAGCCAAGATTGGACTAGCGGGGCCGGGGAGCTGTTTTTT.

The chain combines TRBV5-4 with TRBJ2-5; 8 nucleotides agree with TRBD2. The germline gives CDR1 SGHNT, CDR2 YYREEE (reference sequence). The V and J ends lost 3 bases and 1 base, in that order; junction bases with no gene match: 2. The CDR3 loop spans 14 amino acids. The CDR3 sequence is CASSSGGTQETQYF. For the CDR3, the DNA is TGTGCCAGCAGCTCGGGAGGGACCCAAGAGACCCAGTACTTC.

A few counts support this clonotype. The chain combines TRBV10-3 with TRBJ1-1; 10 nucleotides line up with TRBD1. The trim removed 7 bases at V and 5 bases at J, leaving 7 bases unmatched. The CDR3 totals 14 residues. Per germline, CDR1 ENHRY and CDR2 SYGVKD. In DNA form, the CDR3 reads TGTGCCATCACCGAGCGGGACAGGGGAACTGAAGCTTTCTTT. Protein product: CAITERDRGTEAFF.

This clonotype occurred a few times. The chain joins TRBV6-2 or TRBV6-3 to TRBJ2-7, with a possible D match to TRBD1 (6 bases). The ends were cut back, 4 bases at V and 4 bases at J, with 14 bases in the middle. CDR1 is MNHEY, CDR2 SVGEGT, per germline. The CDR3 contains 14 residues. CDR3 region: CASSSGHILYEQYF. For the CDR3, the DNA is TGTGCCAGCAGTTCGGGACATATACTATACGAGCAGTACTTC.

CDR3 region: CSASPGQSTDTQYF. DNA for the CDR3: TGCAGTGCTTCCCCGGGACAGAGCACAGATACGCAGTATTTT. The chain uses TRBV20-1 and TRBJ2-3, with 7 bases aligning to TRBD1. The J segment lost 0 bases and the V segment lost 5 bases, leaving 5 bases of the junction unmatched. Germline-derived CDR1 and CDR2 are DFQATT and SNEGSKA (reference sequence). The CDR3 runs to 14 residues.

This clonotype was observed a handful of times. The J gene is TRBJ1-1, the V gene TRBV12-3 or TRBV12-4, with D perhaps matching TRBD1 (5 bases). Between the trimmed V and J ends, which lost 3 bases and 4 bases, there was a span of 9 bases. The CDR3 consists of 13 residues. DNA of the CDR3: TGTGCCAGCAGTTTGGGGGTATTCACTGAAGCTTTCTTT. It specifies CASSLGVFTEAFF.

This clonotype was found a few times. This rearrangement joins TRBV15 to TRBJ1-2; D is undetermined. Trimming shortened V by 6 bases and J by 3 bases, and 8 bases separated the two germline ends. This CDR3 contains 12 residues. Germline-derived CDR1 and CDR2 are LNHNV and YYDKDF (reference sequence). The CDR3 region is CATSQDYYGYTF. The CDR3 DNA reads as TGTGCCACCAGTCAAGACTACTATGGCTACACCTTC.

This CDR3 reads CASSLGTDSSYEQYV. The CDR3 DNA is TGTGCCAGCAGTTTAGGGACTGACTCCTCCTACGAGCAGTACGTC. The chain uses TRBV12-3 or TRBV12-4 and TRBJ2-7; D perhaps matches TRBD2 (5 bases). Between the trimmed V and J ends, which lost 1 base and 0 bases, there was a span of 10 bases. The CDR3 contains 15 residues.

This clonotype has just a few counts. This chain links TRBV18 with TRBJ1-1; D is undetermined. This CDR3 is 12 amino acids long. Trimming removed 8 bases from V and 1 base from J, with 8 bases in between. Germline CDR1 reads KGHSH; CDR2 reads LQKENI. The CDR3 bases are TGTGCCAGCGGCGCTCGGAACACTGAAGCTTTCTTT. Residues: CASGARNTEAFF.

This clonotype was seen a handful of times. The J gene is TRBJ2-1, the V gene TRBV7-2; D is ambiguous. The CDR3 covers 11 residues. Germline-derived CDR1 and CDR2 are SGHTA and FQGNSA. V dropped 5 bases and J dropped 8 bases, with 7 bases sitting between them. The CDR3 DNA sequence: TGTGCCAGCAGCCCAACATATGAGCAGTTCTTC. Translation gives CASSPTYEQFF.

The sample holds a few counts of this clonotype. The genes are TRBV12-3 or TRBV12-4 and TRBJ2-3; 8 bases line up with TRBD2. The CDR3 sequence is 16 residues long. Losses at the gene ends were 3 bases for V and 6 bases for J; bases not matched to a gene: 11. The DNA for the CDR3 is TGTGCCAGCAGTTTGAAGGGACTAGTCCTAGGGGATACGCAGTATTTT. Translation gives CASSLKGLVLGDTQYF.